Shown below are 27 T cell receptor beta chains from a single sample sequenced in a study of memory CD8 T cells in hepatitis C reinfection. Noted time point: pre-reinfection, 55 to 20 weeks before reinfection detection. No in vitro expansion preceded TCR sequencing of the sorted cells. The table came from immunoSEQ multiplex PCR; TCRdb's copy has only in-frame clones and leaves some out. The sample includes thousands of clones, around 91% of them seen just once. Sequenced material: naive CD8+ T cells sorted from blood. The receptor set was obtained from a man aged 50 or older with hepatitis C virus infection.

Turning to this clone: A junction end diverges from the germline sequence, so it may reflect a read error. The sample carries other DNA sequences with the same CDR3. V is TRBV7-9 and J is TRBJ1-2; 8 nucleotides align to TRBD1. Germline CDR1 is SEHNR and CDR2 is FQNEAQ (reference sequence). The CDR3 is 19 amino acids. In DNA, the CDR3 is TGTGCCAGTAGCTTACAGGGGGATCTAGCCTACCTACCTAACTATGGCTACACCTTC. It specifies CASSLQGDLAYLPNYGYTF.

The chain carries TRBV9 and TRBJ2-7, with a possible D match to TRBD2 (6 bases). Germline V gene lookup returns CDR1 SGDLS and CDR2 YYNGEE. With 0 bases removed from V and 5 bases from J, the gap between germline ends came to 15 bases. The CDR3 has 15 residues. The CDR3 DNA is TGTGCCAGCAGCGTAGGTGAAATCGGGGGTAACGAGCAGTACTTC. Amino acid sequence: CASSVGEIGGNEQYF. The full variable domain, rest sourced from reference TRBV9 and TRBJ2-7, is DSGVTQTPKHLITATGQRVTLRCSPRSGDLSVYWYQQSLDQGLQFLIQYYNGEERAKGNILERFSAQQFPDLHSELNLSSLELGDSALYFCASSVGEIGGNEQYFGPGTRLTVT.

The chain recombines TRBV7-2 with TRBJ2-7, with 11 positions matching TRBD2. This CDR3 spans 15 amino acids. Trimming at V came to 5 bases and at J to 5 bases, leaving 8 bases not matched to a gene. Germline CDR1 is SGHTA and CDR2 is FQGNSA. CDR3 DNA sequence: TGTGCCAGCAGCCCTTTAGCGGGAGGGGGGAACGAGCAGTACTTC. Residues: CASSPLAGGGNEQYF.

This clone appeared once. The V gene is TRBV21-1, the J gene TRBJ2-7; the tabulated D call, TRBD2, remains unverified against the DNA. TRBV21-1 is a known pseudogene. CDR3 size: 19 residues. CDR3 nucleotide sequence: TGTGCCAGCAGCAAAGGGGTAGACCAACTAAGTCCCCATACTTACGAGCAGTACTTC. As protein: CASSKGVDQLSPHTYEQYF.

This chain links TRBV19 with TRBJ2-5; 8 positions agree with TRBD2. CDR3 length: 15 amino acids. Germline trimming cut 8 bases from V and 4 bases from J; bases unmatched to any gene: 12. Germline CDR1 and CDR2: LNHDA and SQIVND (reference sequence). CDR3: CASQPTSGQGETQYF. The CDR3 DNA reads TGTGCCAGTCAACCCACTAGCGGCCAAGGAGAGACCCAGTACTTC.

This chain links TRBV6-5 with TRBJ2-7; D not resolved. The CDR3 covers 14 residues. The V and J ends lost 2 bases and 1 base respectively, with 9 bases between them. Germline V lookup: CDR1 MNHEY, CDR2 SVGAGI. The CDR3 DNA reads as TGTGCCAGCAGTTACACAACAGATTCCTACGAGCAGTACTTC. It is translated as CASSYTTDSYEQYF.

This chain uses TRBV4-3 with TRBJ2-1; 9 positions agree with TRBD2. Germline CDR1 and CDR2: LGHNA and YSLEER. V shed 4 bases, J shed 5 bases, and the junction held 6 bases outside the gene matches. This CDR3 comprises 15 residues. The CDR3 sequence: CASSRVAGVDNEQFF. DNA for the CDR3: TGCGCCAGCAGCCGCGTAGCGGGAGTCGACAATGAGCAGTTCTTC.

This chain connects TRBV28 to TRBJ2-1; 9 bases fit TRBD2. The V gene's germline CDR1 is MDHEN and CDR2 SYDVKM. CDR3 size: 16 residues. V lost 5 bases, J lost 2 bases, and 7 bases stayed unmatched. CDR3 sequence reads: CASSEWTSVPYNEQFF. DNA for the CDR3: TGTGCCAGCAGTGAGTGGACTAGCGTCCCCTACAATGAGCAGTTCTTC.

This rearrangement joins TRBV30 to TRBJ2-2; 7 nucleotides align to TRBD1. The CDR3 has 14 residues. V shed 8 bases and J 2 bases; nucleotides not matched to a gene: 8. CDR1 is GTSNPN and CDR2 is SVGIG in the germline V gene (reference sequence). CDR3 protein: CARDRGTNTGELFF. Written as DNA, the CDR3 is TGTGCCAGGGACAGAGGAACTAACACCGGGGAGCTGTTTTTT. Full variable domain (outside the CDR3, taken from reference TRBV30 and TRBJ2-2): SQTIHQWPATLVQPVGSPLSLECTVEGTSNPNLYWYRQAAGRGLQLLFYSVGIGQISSEVPQNLSASRPQDRQFILSSKKLLLSDSGFYLCARDRGTNTGELFFGEGSRLTVL.

The chain couples TRBV19 to TRBJ2-7, with no clear D. The CDR3 spans 15 residues. Between the trimmed V and J ends, which lost 1 base and 1 base, there was a span of 11 bases. CDR1 is LNHDA and CDR2 is SQIVND in the germline V gene (reference sequence). DNA of the CDR3: TGTGCCAGTAGTATAGTGTTGGCAAATTCCTACGAGCAGTACTTC. The encoded protein is CASSIVLANSYEQYF.

V and J are TRBV6-5 and TRBJ1-1; D is perhaps TRBD1 (6 bases). Germline loops: CDR1 MNHEY, CDR2 SVGAGI. This CDR3 has 14 residues. V lost 6 bases, J lost 0 bases, and 11 bases lay in between. The CDR3 sequence is CASRLQGLNTEAFF. The CDR3 nucleotides are TGTGCCAGCAGATTACAGGGATTGAACACTGAAGCTTTCTTT.

The rearrangement uses TRBV5-1 and TRBJ2-1; 13 bases are a match to TRBD2. From germline, CDR1 is SGHRS and CDR2 YFSETQ. The CDR3 contains 17 residues. Germline trimming cut 4 bases from V and 8 bases from J; bases unmatched to any gene: 12. The CDR3 bases are TGCGCCAGCAGCCCCCCGGGGACTAGCGGGAATATCGATGAGCAGTTCTTC. It encodes CASSPPGTSGNIDEQFF.

This sequence joins TRBV14 and TRBJ2-2, with D possibly matching TRBD2 (5 bases). V lost 0 bases and J 6 bases, leaving 11 bases between the germline ends. The CDR3 is 15 residues long. In germline, CDR1 is SGHDN, CDR2 FVKESK. DNA of the CDR3: TGTGCCAGCAGCCAAGATCAACGCGGGTCCGGGGAGCTGTTTTTT. This sequence encodes CASSQDQRGSGELFF.

The chain joins TRBV7-9 to TRBJ2-7, with TRBD2 matching over 9 bases. With 1 base clipped from V and 3 bases from J, the junction kept 4 bases outside the gene matches. The CDR3 is 15 amino acids. The germline V gene encodes CDR1 SEHNR and CDR2 FQNEAQ (reference sequence). CDR3 loop: CASSLGGGRDYEQYF. CDR3 bases: TGTGCCAGCAGCTTAGGTGGCGGGAGGGACTACGAGCAGTACTTC. Filled out from reference TRBV7-9 and TRBJ2-7, the complete variable domain reads DTGVSQNPRHKITKRGQNVTFRCDPISEHNRLYWYRQTLGQGPEFLTYFQNEAQLEKSRLLSDRFSAERPKGSFSTLEIQRTEQGDSAMYLCASSLGGGRDYEQYFGPGTRLTVT.

Points on this clone: Germline is not matched at one junction end, which may reflect a read error. The V and J genes are TRBV7-7 and TRBJ2-5; 7 nucleotides agree with TRBD1. The germline V gene encodes CDR1 SSHAT and CDR2 FNYEAQ (reference sequence). This CDR3 has 13 amino acids. The CDR3: CASSPRTGETQYF. The DNA for the CDR3 is TGTGCTAGCAGCCCTAGAACAGGGGAAACCCAGTACTTC.

The rearrangement uses TRBV27 and TRBJ1-5; no definite D call. The germline gives CDR1 MNHEY, CDR2 SMNVEV (reference sequence). V lost 5 bases and J 0 bases, leaving 8 bases between the germline ends. CDR3 length: 14 residues. The CDR3 here is CASSNLNSNQPQHF. In nucleotides, the CDR3 is TGTGCCAGCAGTAACTTGAATAGCAATCAGCCCCAGCATTTT.

By its share, this clone is large (0.1 to 1%). V usage is TRBV4-3 and J usage is TRBJ2-2; TRBD2 matches 10 bases. Germline trimming cut 0 bases from V and 5 bases from J; bases unmatched to any gene: 6. This CDR3 has 17 amino acids. From germline, CDR1 is LGHNA and CDR2 YSLEER. CDR3 in amino acids: CASSQEIPSGRTGELFF. The DNA for the CDR3 is TGCGCCAGCAGCCAAGAAATCCCTAGCGGGAGAACCGGGGAGCTGTTTTTT.

The J gene is TRBJ2-1, the V gene TRBV13; maybe TRBD2 (5 bases). V gave up 4 bases and J gave up 5 bases, with 12 bases separating them. The CDR3 contains 14 residues. Germline-derived CDR1 and CDR2 are PRHDT and FYEKMQ (reference sequence). The CDR3 bases are TGTGCCAGCAGCTCCCCCGTAGCGAACAATGAGCAGTTCTTC. Residues: CASSSPVANNEQFF.

V gene TRBV30 combines with J gene TRBJ1-1, with TRBD1 matching over 9 bases. V lost 3 bases to trimming and J lost 1 base; unmatched junction nucleotides: 6. The CDR3 length is 15 residues. CDR1 is GTSNPN, CDR2 SVGIG, per germline (reference sequence). In DNA form, the CDR3 reads TGTGCCTGGAGGTGGGACAGGGCTTCGAACACTGAAGCTTTCTTT. Translation gives CAWRWDRASNTEAFF. The full variable domain, in which reference TRBV30 and TRBJ1-1 provide the parts outside the CDR3, is SQTIHQWPATLVQPVGSPLSLECTVEGTSNPNLYWYRQAAGRGLQLLFYSVGIGQISSEVPQNLSASRPQDRQFILSSKKLLLSDSGFYLCAWRWDRASNTEAFFGQGTRLTVV.

This sequence joins TRBV29-1 and TRBJ2-2; D is possibly TRBD2 (5 bases). V was shortened by 0 bases and J by 3 bases, with 11 bases between the two germline ends. CDR1 SQVTM and CDR2 ANQGSEA come from the germline V gene. CDR3 length: 15 residues. The CDR3 region is CSVEEVRGYTGELFF. CDR3 nucleotide sequence: TGCAGCGTTGAAGAAGTTCGGGGTTACACCGGGGAGCTGTTTTTT.

The gene calls are TRBV6-1 and TRBJ2-7; 9 positions agree with TRBD2. Per the germline V gene, CDR1 is MNHNS and CDR2 is SASEGT. The CDR3 is made up of 18 amino acids. V shed 1 base, J shed 4 bases, and the junction held 14 bases outside the gene matches. The CDR3: CASSEVAGTLAGWYEQYF. DNA for the CDR3: TGTGCCAGCAGTGAAGTGGCAGGGACCCTAGCGGGATGGTACGAGCAGTACTTC.

V gene TRBV15 combines with J gene TRBJ2-5; 7 bases agree with TRBD1. V lost 2 bases to trimming and J lost 5 bases; unmatched junction nucleotides: 5. Germline assignment: CDR1 LNHNV and CDR2 YYDKDF (reference sequence). The length of the CDR3 is 14 residues. For the CDR3, the DNA is TGTGCCACCAGCAGATCCAGGGGGTTGGAGACCCAGTACTTC. This translates into CATSRSRGLETQYF.

The chain has TRBV6-4 and TRBJ2-5, with a weak D call TRBD2 (5 bases). V gave up 6 bases and J gave up 2 bases, with 10 bases separating them. CDR3 length: 13 residues. In germline, CDR1 is MRHNA, CDR2 SNTAGT. CDR3 protein: CASRLASQETQYF. In nucleotides, the CDR3 is TGTGCCAGCAGGTTAGCGTCACAAGAGACCCAGTACTTC.

The chain links TRBV7-6 to TRBJ2-4; 7 nucleotides align to TRBD1. The trim removed 5 bases at V and 8 bases at J, leaving 12 bases unmatched. This CDR3 region has 15 residues. Germline V gene sequence: CDR1 SGHVS, CDR2 FNYEAQ. The CDR3 sequence is CASSPTGSNSDIQYF. The CDR3 nucleotides are TGTGCCAGCAGCCCGACAGGGTCCAATTCGGACATTCAGTACTTC.

The chain recombines TRBV7-3 with TRBJ2-7; 8 bases are a match to TRBD2. The V segment lost 4 bases and the J segment 3 bases; nucleotides outside the gene matches: 8. The V gene's germline CDR1 is SGHTA and CDR2 FQGTGA. The CDR3 has 15 amino acids. CDR3 sequence: CASSWLAGPSYEQYF. Here the CDR3 DNA reads TGTGCCAGCAGCTGGCTAGCGGGCCCAAGCTACGAGCAGTACTTC. Combining the CDR3 with reference TRBV7-3 and TRBJ2-7 gives the whole variable domain GAGVSQTPSNKVTEKGKYVELRCDPISGHTALYWYRQSLGQGPEFLIYFQGTGAADDSGLPNDRFFAVRPEGSVSTLKIQRTERGDSAVYLCASSWLAGPSYEQYFGPGTRLTVT.

The V call is TRBV7-9, the J call TRBJ2-5, with D perhaps TRBD2 (6 bases). There are 14 residues in the CDR3. Germline CDR1 reads SEHNR; CDR2 reads FQNEAQ (reference sequence). Trimming left V 6 bases short and J 4 bases short, with 15 bases between. CDR3 in DNA: TGTGCCAGCAGTTTTCTAGAGGGAGGAGAGACCCAGTACTTC. Its protein product is CASSFLEGGETQYF.

This clone was observed once. The V and J genes are TRBV15 and TRBJ1-5; 7 nucleotides line up with TRBD1. Per germline, CDR1 LNHNV and CDR2 YYDKDF (reference sequence). The V and J ends lost 0 bases and 6 bases, in that order; junction bases with no gene match: 5. This CDR3 spans 15 amino acids. CDR3 loop: CATSRDRGVGQPQHF. The CDR3 DNA sequence: TGTGCCACCAGCAGAGACAGGGGGGTGGGTCAGCCCCAGCATTTT.